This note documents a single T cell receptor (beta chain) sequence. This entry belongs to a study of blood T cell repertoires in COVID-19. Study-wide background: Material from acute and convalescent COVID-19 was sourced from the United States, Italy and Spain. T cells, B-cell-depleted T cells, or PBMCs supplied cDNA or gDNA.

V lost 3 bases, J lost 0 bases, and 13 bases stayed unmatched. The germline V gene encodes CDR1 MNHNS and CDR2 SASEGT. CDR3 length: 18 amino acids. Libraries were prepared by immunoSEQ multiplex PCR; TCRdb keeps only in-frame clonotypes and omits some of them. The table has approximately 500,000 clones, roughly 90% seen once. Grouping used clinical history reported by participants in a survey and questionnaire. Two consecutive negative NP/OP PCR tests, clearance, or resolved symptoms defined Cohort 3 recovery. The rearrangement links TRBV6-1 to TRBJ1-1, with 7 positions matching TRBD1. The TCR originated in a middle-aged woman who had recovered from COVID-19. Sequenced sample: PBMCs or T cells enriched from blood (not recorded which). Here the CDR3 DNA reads TGTGCCAGCAGTGATGGGCCCAGGGGGGCCGGTATGAACACTGAAGCTTTCTTT. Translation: CASSDGPRGAGMNTEAFF.